This entry lists 14 T cell receptor beta chains sequenced from one sample in a study of cytomegalovirus exposure and HLA in healthy donors. The PCR contained 60 Vbeta and 13 Jbeta primers. The method was immunoSEQ multiplex PCR; TCRdb's version includes in-frame clones alone and lacks a portion of them. Of more than 90,000 clones listed, approximately 69% are singletons. What was sequenced was PBMCs. The receptors stem from a boy aged 10-17 years in good health and CMV-seropositive.

This chain connects TRBV7-3 to TRBJ1-1, with D unclear. V was trimmed by 4 bases and J by 3 bases, leaving 9 bases between them. From germline, CDR1 is SGHTA and CDR2 FQGTGA. This CDR3 has 13 amino acids. The CDR3 loop is CASSSTGYTEAFF. The CDR3 bases are TGTGCCAGCAGCTCGACTGGGTACACTGAAGCTTTCTTT.

This chain links TRBV5-1 with TRBJ2-3, with D tentatively TRBD2 (5 bases). Trimming left V 3 bases short and J 2 bases short, with 16 bases between. The CDR3 sequence is 16 residues long. CDR1 is SGHRS and CDR2 is YFSETQ in the germline V gene. CDR3 DNA sequence: TGCGCCAGCAGCTGGGCCGGACTCCAAGACACAGATACGCAGTATTTT. This gives the protein CASSWAGLQDTDTQYF.

This chain uses TRBV6-6 with TRBJ2-5, with D maybe TRBD1 (5 bases). Between the trimmed V and J ends, which lost 3 bases and 5 bases, there was a span of 13 bases. The CDR3 is made up of 14 amino acids. The germline V gene encodes CDR1 MNHNY and CDR2 SVGAGI (reference sequence). The CDR3 nucleotides are TGTGCCAGCAGTTATCGACCTTGGGGCGAGACCCAGTACTTC. It codes for CASSYRPWGETQYF.

This clone was counted between two and nine times. The genes are TRBV2 and TRBJ1-4; D perhaps matches TRBD1 (6 bases). There are 13 residues in the CDR3. Germline V lookup: CDR1 SNHLY, CDR2 FYNNEI. V lost 8 bases and J 8 bases, leaving 15 bases between the germline ends. The DNA for the CDR3 is TGTGCCAGCGAACAGGGTGGCAGCGAAAAACTGTTTTTT. Its translation is CASEQGGSEKLFF.

In this sample, this clone turned up once. The chain carries TRBV6-4 and TRBJ2-6; 11 bases agree with TRBD1. The germline V gene encodes CDR1 MRHNA and CDR2 SNTAGT. The CDR3 totals 17 residues. After removal of 3 bases from V and 0 bases from J, the junction contained 1 base not matched to a gene. CDR3 in amino acids: CASSEGTGGSGANVLTF. In DNA, the CDR3 is TGTGCCAGCAGTGAAGGGACAGGGGGCTCTGGGGCCAACGTCCTGACTTTC.

This clone was observed a handful of times. This chain links TRBV18 with TRBJ2-6, with TRBD1 matching 8 bases. The CDR3 totals 21 residues. After removal of 3 bases from V and 1 base from J, the junction contained 17 bases not matched to a gene. Germline CDR1 and CDR2: KGHSH and LQKENI. The CDR3 loop is CASSPTRTGSDSVSGANVLTF. The CDR3 region has the DNA TGTGCCAGCTCACCTACGCGGACAGGGTCAGACTCTGTGTCTGGGGCCAACGTCCTGACTTTC.

The chain is built from TRBV11-1 and TRBJ2-7; D perhaps matches TRBD2 (5 bases). CDR1 and CDR2 (germline): SGHAT, FQDESV (reference sequence). Trimming took off 2 bases at V and 0 bases at J, with 14 bases between the two ends. This CDR3 contains 16 residues. The CDR3 DNA sequence: TGTGCCAGCAGCTTAAGTCGCCTAGCCTCCTCCTACGAGCAGTACTTC. Protein product: CASSLSRLASSYEQYF.

The genes are TRBV21-1 and TRBJ2-7; the table calls TRBD1, which could not be checked here. TRBV21-1 has pseudogene status. CDR3 length equals 12 residues. The CDR3 here is CASSTSSYEQYF. The DNA for the CDR3 is TGTGCCAGCAGCACCAGCTCCTACGAGCAGTACTTC.

V gene TRBV29-1 combines with J gene TRBJ1-3; D gene ambiguous. Trimming stripped 4 bases from V and 0 bases from J, with 7 bases between. The CDR3 runs 13 residues. CDR1 is SQVTM, CDR2 ANQGSEA, per germline. This CDR3 reads CSVAVLSGNTIYF. Written as DNA, the CDR3 is TGCAGCGTTGCGGTCCTCTCTGGAAACACCATATATTTT. Combining the CDR3 with reference TRBV29-1 and TRBJ1-3 gives the whole variable domain SAVISQKPSRDICQRGTSLTIQCQVDSQVTMMFWYRQQPGQSLTLIATANQGSEATYESGFVIDKFPISRPNLTFSTLTVSNMSPEDSSIYLCSVAVLSGNTIYFGEGSWLTVV.

V usage is TRBV4-3 and J usage is TRBJ1-4, with TRBD1 as a possible D gene (6 bases). The CDR3 is made up of 16 amino acids. Germline-derived CDR1 and CDR2 are LGHNA and YSLEER. Trimming stripped 3 bases from V and 6 bases from J, with 17 bases between. The CDR3 spells CASSQEETGLDEKLFF. In DNA form, the CDR3 reads TGCGCCAGCAGCCAGGAAGAGACAGGCCTGGATGAAAAACTGTTTTTT.

The gene calls are TRBV29-1 and TRBJ2-7; TRBD1 matches 9 bases. This CDR3 has 13 residues. V shed 4 bases and J 3 bases; nucleotides not matched to a gene: 4. Germline V CDR1 and CDR2: SQVTM, ANQGSEA. The CDR3 DNA sequence: TGCAGCGTTGGGGGACAGGGTGTCTACGAGCAGTACTTC. Translating gives CSVGGQGVYEQYF.

About this clone: A junction boundary mismatches the germline segment, possibly from a read error. V is TRBV5-1 and J is TRBJ1-5, with 9 bases fitting TRBD1. CDR1 is SGHRS and CDR2 is YFSETQ in the germline V gene. The CDR3 spans 14 residues. The CDR3 nucleotides read TGCGCCAGCAGCGTGGGACAGGGTGATCAGCCCCAGAATTTT. Translating gives CASSVGQGDQPQNF.

This chain joins TRBV7-2 and TRBJ1-4; tentative D call: TRBD1 (6 bases). The CDR3 totals 14 residues. Trimming pared 5 bases from V and 8 bases from J, leaving 15 bases between. Germline V gives CDR1 SGHTA, CDR2 FQGNSA. This CDR3 is CASSRQAPSEKLFF. The CDR3 DNA follows: TGTGCCAGCAGCCGACAGGCGCCATCCGAAAAACTGTTTTTT.

The genes are TRBV6-5 and TRBJ1-1; TRBD1 is a possible D gene (5 bases). The CDR3 has 13 residues. Trimming removed 6 bases at V and 3 bases at J, with 11 bases between. Per the germline V gene, CDR1 is MNHEY and CDR2 is SVGAGI. The CDR3 here is CASRNSRDTEAFF. The CDR3 bases are TGTGCCAGCAGAAATTCCAGGGACACTGAAGCTTTCTTT.